These 18 T cell receptor beta chains originate from one sample sequenced in a study of blood T cell repertoires in COVID-19. Repertoires were generated with immunoSEQ multiplex PCR, while TCRdb's copy carries only in-frame clones and drops some. The table includes 150,000 to 200,000 clones, roughly nine tenths detected once. Sequenced input: PBMCs or T cells enriched from blood (not recorded which). The receptors come from a woman in her 30s who had recovered from COVID-19.

The chain employs TRBV7-2 and TRBJ1-1, with D perhaps matching TRBD1 (6 bases). CDR1 and CDR2 (germline): SGHTA, FQGNSA. Trimming took off 5 bases at V and 6 bases at J, with 19 bases between the two ends. The CDR3 has 15 residues. The CDR3 region has the DNA TGTGCCAGCAGCGCATCGATACAGGGATTCGCTGAAGCTTTCTTT. Residues: CASSASIQGFAEAFF. Using reference TRBV7-2 and TRBJ1-1 for the parts outside the CDR3, the full variable domain is GAGVSQSPSNKVTEKGKDVELRCDPISGHTALYWYRQSLGQGLEFLIYFQGNSAPDKSGLPSDRFSAERTGGSVSTLTIQRTQQEDSAVYLCASSASIQGFAEAFFGQGTRLTVV.

The chain is built from TRBV19 and TRBJ2-4, with TRBD1 matching over 12 bases. CDR3 size: 15 residues. Germline CDR1 reads LNHDA; CDR2 reads SQIVND (reference sequence). With V trimmed by 6 bases and J by 8 bases, 8 bases remained unmatched. CDR3 loop: CASSAGTGGEYIQYF. As DNA, the CDR3 is TGTGCCAGTAGCGCCGGGACAGGGGGCGAATACATTCAGTACTTC.

The chain joins TRBV7-3 to TRBJ2-1; TRBD2 matches at 11 bases. The CDR3 sequence is 16 residues long. Trimming cost V 5 bases and J 3 bases; bases outside gene matches: 6. The germline CDR1 and CDR2 sequences are SGHTA and FQGTGA. The CDR3 sequence: CASSIGTSGHYNEQFF. In DNA, the CDR3 is TGTGCCAGCAGCATCGGGACTAGCGGCCACTACAATGAGCAGTTCTTC.

V usage is TRBV3-1 (or the pseudogene TRBV3-2) and J usage is TRBJ2-3, with 9 bases matching TRBD1. The CDR3 has 13 amino acids. The junction had 9 bases not matched to a gene; V was cut back by 11 bases and J by 6 bases. Germline assignment: CDR1 LGHDT and CDR2 YNNKEL (reference sequence). The CDR3 DNA reads as TGTGCCGTACAGGGGGCATTTTCCGATACGCAGTATTTT. Protein: CAVQGAFSDTQYF.

J is TRBJ1-4 and V is TRBV19, with 11 bases lining up with TRBD1. In germline, CDR1 is LNHDA, CDR2 SQIVND (reference sequence). The junction had 4 bases not matched to a gene; V was cut back by 6 bases and J by 4 bases. This CDR3 is built from 15 residues. DNA of the CDR3: TGTGCCAGTAGCGGACAGGGGGCGGTTAATGAAAAACTGTTTTTT. The encoded protein is CASSGQGAVNEKLFF.

The V call is TRBV6-5, the J call TRBJ2-2; 9 bases are shared with TRBD2. Germline CDR1 is MNHEY and CDR2 is SVGAGI. The CDR3 sequence is 15 residues long. After removal of 6 bases from V and 4 bases from J, the junction contained 6 bases not matched to a gene. The CDR3 loop is CASRSGRLGTGELFF. The CDR3 DNA follows: TGTGCCAGCAGGAGCGGGAGGTTAGGCACCGGGGAGCTGTTTTTT.

V is TRBV18 and J is TRBJ1-1; 9 nucleotides line up with TRBD1. Germline CDR1 is KGHSH and CDR2 is LQKENI. There are 12 residues in the CDR3. V gave up 8 bases and J gave up 8 bases; unmatched junction bases: 6. CDR3 protein: CASGTGTPEAFF. DNA of the CDR3: TGTGCCAGCGGGACAGGGACTCCCGAAGCTTTCTTT.

The chain carries TRBV4-1 and TRBJ2-1; 12 nucleotides match TRBD2. The CDR3 has 19 amino acids. Germline V lookup: CDR1 MGHRA, CDR2 YSYEKL. V trimming: 4 bases; J trimming: 0 bases; junction bases outside the gene matches: 10. The CDR3 DNA sequence: TGCGCCAGCAGCCCGGGACTAGCGGGCTTCAAGAACTCCTACAATGAGCAGTTCTTC. This translates into CASSPGLAGFKNSYNEQFF.

V and J are TRBV11-3 and TRBJ1-3; maybe TRBD1 (5 bases). The germline V gene encodes CDR1 SGHNT and CDR2 YENEEA. The V end lost 5 bases, the J end lost 1 base, and 15 bases lay between the germline ends. The CDR3 has 16 amino acids. The CDR3 DNA reads TGTGCCAGCAGCGGACACCCAGATAAGTCTGGAAACACCATATATTTT. Its translation is CASSGHPDKSGNTIYF.

V and J are TRBV3-1 (or the pseudogene TRBV3-2) and TRBJ1-6; 8 bases agree with TRBD1. CDR3 size: 15 residues. V was pared by 0 bases and J by 10 bases, with 5 bases of the junction left unmatched. CDR1 and CDR2 (germline): LGHDT, YNNKEL (reference sequence). CDR3: CASSQDFTGGSPLHF. For the CDR3, the DNA is TGTGCCAGCAGCCAAGATTTTACAGGGGGGTCACCCCTCCACTTT.

This sequence joins TRBV7-9 and TRBJ2-7, with D perhaps TRBD1 (7 bases). Germline V CDR1 and CDR2: SEHNR, FQNEAQ (reference sequence). This CDR3 spans 14 amino acids. V lost 5 bases and J 3 bases, leaving 14 bases between the germline ends. The DNA for the CDR3 is TGTGCCAGCAGCGAGGCGGGACAGAACTACGAGCAGTACTTC. Translated: CASSEAGQNYEQYF.

This chain connects TRBV18 to TRBJ1-2; D not certain. Germline V gives CDR1 KGHSH, CDR2 LQKENI. The CDR3 contains 16 residues. Between the trimmed V and J ends, which lost 0 bases and 0 bases, there was a span of 11 bases. The CDR3 is CASSPPRAESNYGYTF. The DNA for the CDR3 is TGTGCCAGCTCACCACCGAGGGCAGAGTCTAACTATGGCTACACCTTC.

This chain links TRBV5-1 with TRBJ2-5; 9 nucleotides agree with TRBD2. Germline lookup yields CDR1 SGHRS and CDR2 YFSETQ. This CDR3 is built from 16 residues. V dropped 0 bases and J dropped 4; count of bases not matched to a gene: 7. The CDR3 DNA reads TGCGCCAGCAGCTTGGCTCCTAGCGGGGTCTTAGAGACCCAGTACTTC. It translates to CASSLAPSGVLETQYF.

The V gene is TRBV4-2, the J gene TRBJ1-4; 9 bases map to TRBD1. V was clipped by 2 bases and J by 8 bases; unmatched bases: 6. Germline V gene lookup returns CDR1 LGHNA and CDR2 YNFKEQ. This CDR3 is built from 15 residues. CDR3: CASSQKRTGDEKLFF. The CDR3 DNA sequence: TGTGCCAGCAGCCAAAAGAGGACAGGGGACGAAAAACTGTTTTTT.

This clone was detected once. The gene calls are TRBV7-2 and TRBJ2-7; no definite D call. V dropped 1 base and J dropped 1 base, with 5 bases sitting between them. The CDR3 extends over 13 amino acids. Germline V gene lookup returns CDR1 SGHTA and CDR2 FQGNSA. The CDR3 nucleotides are TGTGCCAGCAGCTTAGGGCCATCCTACGAGCAGTACTTC. As protein: CASSLGPSYEQYF. The full variable domain, its missing parts supplied by reference TRBV7-2 and TRBJ2-7, is GAGVSQSPSNKVTEKGKDVELRCDPISGHTALYWYRQSLGQGLEFLIYFQGNSAPDKSGLPSDRFSAERTGGSVSTLTIQRTQQEDSAVYLCASSLGPSYEQYFGPGTRLTVT.

This chain joins TRBV5-4 and TRBJ1-1; tentatively, D is TRBD1 (6 bases). V lost 4 bases and J 2 bases, leaving 12 bases between the germline ends. The CDR3 is made up of 14 amino acids. Germline CDR1 reads SGHNT; CDR2 reads YYREEE (reference sequence). Here the CDR3 reads CASSRTVVNTEAFF. For the CDR3, the DNA is TGTGCCAGCAGCCGGACAGTTGTTAACACTGAAGCTTTCTTT.

This clone appeared once. The genes are TRBV10-2 and TRBJ2-2, with 7 positions matching TRBD2. Germline trimming cut 8 bases from V and 3 bases from J; bases unmatched to any gene: 6. The CDR3 extends over 14 amino acids. Germline V gene lookup returns CDR1 WSHSY and CDR2 SAAADI. The CDR3, as DNA: TGCGCCAGCGGGGGGGTCTCGGACACCGGGGAGCTGTTTTTT. Translation gives CASGGVSDTGELFF.

The chain uses TRBV12-5 and TRBJ2-1, with 12 bases identical to TRBD2. Germline trimming cut 1 base from V and 4 bases from J; bases unmatched to any gene: 14. CDR3 length: 20 residues. The germline V gene encodes CDR1 LGHNT and CDR2 FRNRAP. The CDR3: CASGLALRASGRVAYNEQFF. The CDR3 DNA is TGTGCTAGTGGTTTGGCATTGCGGGCTAGCGGGAGGGTCGCGTACAATGAGCAGTTCTTC.